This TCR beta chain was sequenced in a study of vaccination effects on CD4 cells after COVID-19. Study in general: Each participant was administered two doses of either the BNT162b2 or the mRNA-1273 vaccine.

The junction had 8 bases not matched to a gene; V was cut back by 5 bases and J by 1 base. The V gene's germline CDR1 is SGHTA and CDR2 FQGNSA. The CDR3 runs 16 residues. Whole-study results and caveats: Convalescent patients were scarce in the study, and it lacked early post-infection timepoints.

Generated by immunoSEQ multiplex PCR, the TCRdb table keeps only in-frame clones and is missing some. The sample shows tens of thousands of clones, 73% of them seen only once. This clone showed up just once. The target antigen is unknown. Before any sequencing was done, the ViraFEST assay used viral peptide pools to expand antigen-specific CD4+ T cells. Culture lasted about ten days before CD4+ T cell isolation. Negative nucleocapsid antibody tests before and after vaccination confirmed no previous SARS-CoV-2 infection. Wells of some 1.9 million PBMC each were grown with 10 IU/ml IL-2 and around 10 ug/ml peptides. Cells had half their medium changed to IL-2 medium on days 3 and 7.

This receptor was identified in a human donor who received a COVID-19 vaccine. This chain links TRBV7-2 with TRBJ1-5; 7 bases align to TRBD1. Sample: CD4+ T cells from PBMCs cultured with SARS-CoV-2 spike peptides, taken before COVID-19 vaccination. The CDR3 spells CASSPRAGGSNQPQHF. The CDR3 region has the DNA TGTGCCAGCAGCCCAAGGGCAGGGGGAAGCAATCAGCCCCAGCATTTT.